This T cell receptor (beta chain) comes out of a study of shared clonotypes between healthy human individuals. This clone was picked up a small number of times. Additional DNA sequences in this sample encode the identical CDR3. Losses at the gene ends were 5 bases for V and 2 bases for J; bases not matched to a gene: 3. CDR3 size: 13 residues. Germline CDR1 MNHEY, CDR2 SVGAGI. As processed by the authors: With immunoSEQ giving junction-only sequences and no quality scores, filtering differed. The protocol was immunoSEQ multiplex PCR, while the TCRdb copy is restricted to in-frame clones and leaves out a portion. That table gives V, J and clone size, and the DNA gave D and trimming. The sample shows roughly 2,500,000 clones, approximately 93% of them seen only once.

The V call is TRBV6-5, the J call TRBJ2-7, with 7 nucleotides matching TRBD1. This receptor was taken from a man between 18 and 35 years old in good health. Some clones in this sample may be carry-over from other donors' samples. Sequenced: naive CD4+ T cells from PBMCs. Indicated subset: CD45RA+ positively selected. CDR3 DNA: TGTGCCAGCAGTCCCGGGACAGCCTACGAGCAGTACTTC. Amino acid sequence: CASSPGTAYEQYF.